These 26 T cell receptor beta chains share one sample of origin, sequenced in a study of immune evolution from preneoplasia to lung adenocarcinoma. Clones were sequenced by immunoSEQ multiplex PCR, and TCRdb holds only the in-frame ones, with some missing. The sample contains around 6,000 clones, over 75% of which appear only once. Sequencing was performed on FFPE minimally invasive lung adenocarcinoma tissue. Receptors were obtained from a person aged 60-80 years with lung adenocarcinoma.

V is TRBV29-1 and J is TRBJ2-3, with TRBD1 as a possible D gene (5 bases). This CDR3 is built from 17 residues. CDR1 and CDR2 (germline): SQVTM, ANQGSEA. V lost 3 bases and J 4 bases, leaving 23 bases between the germline ends. CDR3 DNA: TGCAGCGTTGACAGGGCCATACCCCTATTACACGCAGATACGCAGTATTTT. Translated, it gives CSVDRAIPLLHADTQYF.

V is TRBV19 and J is TRBJ2-3; 9 bases are shared with TRBD2. The CDR3 is made up of 14 amino acids. Germline V gene sequence: CDR1 LNHDA, CDR2 SQIVND (reference sequence). Trimming took 5 bases from V and 4 from J; bases not matched to a gene: 4. The CDR3 sequence is CASSPRTSADTQYF. The CDR3 DNA is TGTGCCAGTAGTCCCCGGACTAGCGCAGATACGCAGTATTTT.

This rearrangement joins TRBV30 to TRBJ1-1; 8 bases line up with TRBD1. Germline V CDR1 and CDR2: GTSNPN, SVGIG (reference sequence). This CDR3 contains 14 residues. J gave up 1 base and V 7 bases, and 8 bases lay outside the gene matches. The CDR3 coding sequence is TGTGCCTCGACGACAGGGGCAAGGAACACTGAAGCTTTCTTT. This codes for CASTTGARNTEAFF.

The V and J genes are TRBV30 and TRBJ2-7; D is undetermined. Germline CDR1 GTSNPN, CDR2 SVGIG (reference sequence). This CDR3 has 12 residues. Trimming took 0 bases from V and 4 from J, leaving 7 bases between them. CDR3 DNA: TGTGCCTGGAGTGTAGGGATTTACGAGCAGTACTTC. Amino acids: CAWSVGIYEQYF. The full variable domain, with the rest looked up from reference TRBV30 and TRBJ2-7, is SQTIHQWPATLVQPVGSPLSLECTVEGTSNPNLYWYRQAAGRGLQLLFYSVGIGQISSEVPQNLSASRPQDRQFILSSKKLLLSDSGFYLCAWSVGIYEQYFGPGTRLTVT.

This sequence joins TRBV10-3 and TRBJ1-1; 9 bases align to TRBD1. Germline-derived CDR1 and CDR2 are ENHRY and SYGVKD. The CDR3 covers 14 residues. J lost 4 bases, V lost 5 bases, and 5 bases had no gene match. In DNA, the CDR3 is TGTGCCATCAGTTATGACAGGGGGGGCACTGAAGCTTTCTTT. Its protein product is CAISYDRGGTEAFF.

The V and J genes are TRBV5-1 and TRBJ2-3; tentatively, D is TRBD2 (6 bases). The V gene lost 7 bases and the J gene lost 4 bases, with 19 bases spanning the gap. The CDR3 totals 15 residues. Germline CDR1 is SGHRS and CDR2 is YFSETQ. Written as DNA, the CDR3 is TGCGCCAGCTCTTTCGAGGCGGGGCCAGCAGATACGCAGTATTTT. The encoded protein is CASSFEAGPADTQYF.

This chain connects TRBV9 to TRBJ2-3, with D possibly TRBD2 on 5 matching bases. V dropped 4 bases and J dropped 2 bases, with 11 bases sitting between them. CDR1 and CDR2 (germline): SGDLS, YYNGEE. The length of the CDR3 is 14 residues. The CDR3 coding sequence is TGTGCCAGCAGCTTCGGGATACTCACAGATACGCAGTATTTT. It specifies CASSFGILTDTQYF.

The chain links TRBV18 to TRBJ2-7; D tentatively fits TRBD1 or TRBD2 (5 bases each). Germline-derived CDR1 and CDR2 are KGHSH and LQKENI. The CDR3 contains 14 residues. With 3 bases removed from V and 2 bases from J, the gap between germline ends came to 11 bases. In DNA form, the CDR3 reads TGTGCCAGCTCACCCGGGGCTGAACCCTACGAGCAGTACTTC. It specifies CASSPGAEPYEQYF.

The chain joins TRBV30 to TRBJ1-3; D unresolved. The CDR3 length is 13 residues. The V gene's germline CDR1 is GTSNPN and CDR2 SVGIG (reference sequence). The ends were cut back, 2 bases at V and 6 bases at J, with 11 bases in the middle. CDR3 region: CAWSRPAENTIYF. The DNA of the CDR3 is TGTGCCTGGAGTCGGCCGGCGGAAAACACCATATATTTT.

The chain uses TRBV21-1 and TRBJ1-2; the table assigns TRBD1, which was not confirmed against the DNA. TRBV21-1 is a documented pseudogene. The CDR3 loop spans 14 amino acids. The CDR3 region has the DNA TGTGCCAGCAGCAAATGTTACAGGGTGGGTGGCTACACCTTC. Protein sequence: CASSKCYRVGGYTF.

V usage is TRBV11-2 and J usage is TRBJ1-1; 10 bases align to TRBD1. Germline V gene lookup returns CDR1 SGHAT and CDR2 FQNNGV. This CDR3 is built from 18 residues. V was clipped by 5 bases and J by 0 bases; unmatched bases: 12. The CDR3 region has the DNA TGTGCCAGCAGCCCAGGAGGACAGGGGGTCTTTTTGAACACTGAAGCTTTCTTT. This gives the protein CASSPGGQGVFLNTEAFF.

This chain connects TRBV19 to TRBJ2-2; D possibly uses TRBD1 or TRBD2 (5 bases each). CDR1 and CDR2 (germline): LNHDA, SQIVND (reference sequence). With 4 bases removed from V and 1 base from J, the gap between germline ends came to 13 bases. The CDR3 length is 16 residues. The CDR3 sequence is CASSNRSGQNTGELFF. CDR3 bases: TGTGCCAGTAGTAATAGATCGGGGCAGAACACCGGGGAGCTGTTTTTT.

V usage is TRBV28 and J usage is TRBJ2-1; the match to TRBD2 covers 15 bases. Germline V CDR1 and CDR2: MDHEN, SYDVKM. This CDR3 is built from 16 residues. After removal of 5 bases from V and 7 bases from J, the junction contained 6 bases not matched to a gene. CDR3 residues: CASSPTGTSGRNEQFF. The CDR3 DNA follows: TGTGCCAGCAGTCCGACCGGGACTAGCGGGAGGAATGAGCAGTTCTTC. Supplemented by reference TRBV28 and TRBJ2-1, the full variable domain reads DVKVTQSSRYLVKRTGEKVFLECVQDMDHENMFWYRQDPGLGLRLIYFSYDVKMKEKGDIPEGYSVSREKKERFSLILESASTNQTSMYLCASSPTGTSGRNEQFFGPGTRLTVL.

In this sample, this clone turned up once. V is TRBV29-1 and J is TRBJ2-3, with 10 bases lining up with TRBD1. Germline V lookup: CDR1 SQVTM, CDR2 ANQGSEA. This CDR3 is built from 16 residues. V was clipped by 4 bases and J by 2 bases; unmatched bases: 9. CDR3 sequence: CSVVGRGTGATDTQYF. DNA for the CDR3: TGCAGCGTTGTTGGGAGGGGGACAGGGGCCACAGATACGCAGTATTTT.

The chain joins TRBV29-1 to TRBJ2-7; D might be TRBD1 or TRBD2, each matching 5 bases. Germline CDR1 reads SQVTM; CDR2 reads ANQGSEA. V lost 4 bases and J 0 bases, leaving 7 bases between the germline ends. The CDR3 is 12 residues long. The CDR3 DNA follows: TGCAGCGTTGTTGGGGGCTCCTACGAGCAGTACTTC. Amino acid sequence: CSVVGGSYEQYF.

The chain carries TRBV6-6 and TRBJ2-6, with unresolved D. Looked up from germline, CDR1 is MNHNY and CDR2 is SVGAGI (reference sequence). This CDR3 spans 12 amino acids. V shed 10 bases and J shed 4 bases, with 8 bases lying between them. The CDR3 here is CATRWGANVLTF. The DNA for the CDR3 is TGTGCCACCCGTTGGGGGGCCAACGTCCTGACTTTC.

The chain couples TRBV19 to TRBJ2-1; TRBD2 agrees at 12 bases. The CDR3 has 17 residues. After removal of 6 bases from V and 3 bases from J, the junction contained 9 bases not matched to a gene. Germline loops: CDR1 LNHDA, CDR2 SQIVND (reference sequence). Here the CDR3 reads CASRPRTSGTFYNEQFF. CDR3 DNA sequence: TGTGCCAGTAGACCCCGGACTAGCGGGACGTTCTACAATGAGCAGTTCTTC.

The sample holds one count of this clone. This chain links TRBV10-3 with TRBJ2-3, with 7 positions matching TRBD1. V lost 0 bases, J lost 4 bases, and 7 bases stayed unmatched. CDR1 and CDR2 from the germline V gene are ENHRY and SYGVKD. This CDR3 spans 16 amino acids. CDR3 loop: CAISESGGQVADTQYF. DNA of the CDR3: TGTGCCATCAGTGAGTCAGGGGGCCAGGTGGCAGATACGCAGTATTTT.

This clone has more than one count but fewer than ten. Other DNA sequences within the sample encode an identical CDR3. This chain connects TRBV6-5 to TRBJ1-5; D perhaps matches TRBD1 (5 bases). Trimming removed 0 bases at V and 5 bases at J, with 11 bases between. The length of the CDR3 is 15 residues. CDR1 is MNHEY, CDR2 SVGAGI, per germline. CDR3 coding DNA: TGTGCCAGCAGTTACTCTCGGGGAGGGGATCAGCCCCAGCATTTT. Encoded protein: CASSYSRGGDQPQHF.

V and J are TRBV5-4 and TRBJ2-7, with 12 nucleotides matching TRBD2. The junction had 7 bases not matched to a gene; V was cut back by 0 bases and J by 3 bases. The germline V gene encodes CDR1 SGHNT and CDR2 YYREEE (reference sequence). This CDR3 is built from 17 residues. The CDR3 DNA sequence: TGTGCCAGCAGCTTGGGGCTGACTAGCGGGGGCCTCTACGAGCAGTACTTC. Translated, it gives CASSLGLTSGGLYEQYF.

This rearrangement joins TRBV21-1 to TRBJ2-3; TRBD1 is the table's D call and was not checked against the DNA. TRBV21-1 is labeled a pseudogene. This CDR3 region has 14 residues. The CDR3 DNA follows: TGTGCCAGCAGCTCGGACAGGGGGACAGATACGCAGTATTTT. Translating gives CASSSDRGTDTQYF.

The rearrangement uses TRBV11-3 and TRBJ2-7, with TRBD1 identical over 8 bases. The CDR3 consists of 13 residues. Germline V gives CDR1 SGHNT, CDR2 YENEEA. With 1 base clipped from V and 10 bases from J, the junction kept 6 bases outside the gene matches. CDR3 sequence: CASSLGGQGSQYF. In DNA, the CDR3 is TGTGCCAGCAGCTTAGGCGGACAGGGAAGTCAGTACTTC.

This chain joins TRBV9 and TRBJ2-6; 9 nucleotides agree with TRBD1. The junction had 8 bases not matched to a gene; V was cut back by 4 bases and J by 0 bases. The CDR3 length is 18 residues. Germline assignment: CDR1 SGDLS and CDR2 YYNGEE. CDR3 nucleotide sequence: TGTGCCAGCAGCCCTCGGACGACAGGGGGCTCTGGGGCCAACGTCCTGACTTTC. This translates into CASSPRTTGGSGANVLTF.

The chain combines TRBV18 with TRBJ2-2; D is unclear. Deletions cut 3 bases from V and 1 base from J, with 9 bases between. The CDR3 runs 15 residues. Germline V gene lookup returns CDR1 KGHSH and CDR2 LQKENI. CDR3 bases: TGTGCCAGCTCACCCCTCGGACGGAACACCGGGGAGCTGTTTTTT. This sequence encodes CASSPLGRNTGELFF.

This clone is classed as medium-sized. This chain links TRBV14 with TRBJ2-7; D possibly corresponds to TRBD1 (5 bases). Germline-derived CDR1 and CDR2 are SGHDN and FVKESK. V gave up 0 bases and J gave up 6 bases, with 15 bases separating them. CDR3 length: 15 residues. The CDR3 loop is CASSQDWGMETEQYF. CDR3 sequence (DNA): TGTGCCAGCAGCCAAGACTGGGGCATGGAGACCGAGCAGTACTTC.

The chain carries TRBV7-2 and TRBJ2-7, with 8 bases identical to TRBD1. The V gene end was trimmed by 5 bases and the J gene end by 5 bases; junction bases not matched to a gene: 8. The CDR3 totals 14 residues. The germline gives CDR1 SGHTA, CDR2 FQGNSA. The CDR3 here is CASSRDRTGHEQYF. The CDR3 nucleotides read TGTGCCAGCAGCCGGGACAGGACAGGCCACGAGCAGTACTTC.